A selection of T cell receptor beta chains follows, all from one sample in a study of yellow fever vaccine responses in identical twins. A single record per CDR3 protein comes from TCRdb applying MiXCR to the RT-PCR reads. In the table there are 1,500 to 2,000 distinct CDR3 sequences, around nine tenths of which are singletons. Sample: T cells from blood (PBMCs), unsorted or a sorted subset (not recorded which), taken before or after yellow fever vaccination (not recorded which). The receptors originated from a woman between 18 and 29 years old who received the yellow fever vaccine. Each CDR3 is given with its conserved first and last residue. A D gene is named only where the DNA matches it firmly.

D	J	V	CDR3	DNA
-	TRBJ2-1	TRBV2	CASSADLSYNEQFF	TGTGCCAGCAGTGCGGACTTGTCCTACAATGAGCAGTTCTTC
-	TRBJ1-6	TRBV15	CATSVQPGSSYNSPLHF	TGTGCCACCAGCGTTCAGCCGGGGAGCTCCTATAATTCACCCCTCCACTTT
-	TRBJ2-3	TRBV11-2	CASSWTASTDTQYF	TGTGCCAGCAGCTGGACAGCGAGCACAGATACGCAGTATTTT
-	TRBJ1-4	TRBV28	CASSPEVAGEDEKLFF	TGTGCCAGCAGTCCCGAGGTGGCAGGGGAGGATGAAAAACTGTTTTTT
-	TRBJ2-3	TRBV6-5	CASSYSIGPGGGDTQYF	TGTGCCAGCAGTTACTCGATAGGGCCAGGGGGAGGAGATACGCAGTATTTT
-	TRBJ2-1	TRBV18	CASSPLTRFFANEQFF	TGTGCCAGCTCACCACTTACAAGGTTTTTCGCCAATGAGCAGTTCTTC
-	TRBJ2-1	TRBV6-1	CASSGEGGNEQFF	TGTGCCAGCAGTGGAGAGGGGGGGAATGAGCAGTTCTTC
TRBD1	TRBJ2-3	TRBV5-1	CASNRDRVDTQYF	TGCGCCAGCAACCGGGACAGGGTGGATACGCAGTATTTT
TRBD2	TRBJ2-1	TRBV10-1	CASSDGASGDYNEQFF	TGCGCCAGCAGTGACGGGGCTAGCGGGGACTACAATGAGCAGTTCTTC
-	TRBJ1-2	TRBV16	CASSQSSGIYGYTF	TGTGCCAGCAGCCAATCGTCGGGGATTTATGGCTACACCTTC